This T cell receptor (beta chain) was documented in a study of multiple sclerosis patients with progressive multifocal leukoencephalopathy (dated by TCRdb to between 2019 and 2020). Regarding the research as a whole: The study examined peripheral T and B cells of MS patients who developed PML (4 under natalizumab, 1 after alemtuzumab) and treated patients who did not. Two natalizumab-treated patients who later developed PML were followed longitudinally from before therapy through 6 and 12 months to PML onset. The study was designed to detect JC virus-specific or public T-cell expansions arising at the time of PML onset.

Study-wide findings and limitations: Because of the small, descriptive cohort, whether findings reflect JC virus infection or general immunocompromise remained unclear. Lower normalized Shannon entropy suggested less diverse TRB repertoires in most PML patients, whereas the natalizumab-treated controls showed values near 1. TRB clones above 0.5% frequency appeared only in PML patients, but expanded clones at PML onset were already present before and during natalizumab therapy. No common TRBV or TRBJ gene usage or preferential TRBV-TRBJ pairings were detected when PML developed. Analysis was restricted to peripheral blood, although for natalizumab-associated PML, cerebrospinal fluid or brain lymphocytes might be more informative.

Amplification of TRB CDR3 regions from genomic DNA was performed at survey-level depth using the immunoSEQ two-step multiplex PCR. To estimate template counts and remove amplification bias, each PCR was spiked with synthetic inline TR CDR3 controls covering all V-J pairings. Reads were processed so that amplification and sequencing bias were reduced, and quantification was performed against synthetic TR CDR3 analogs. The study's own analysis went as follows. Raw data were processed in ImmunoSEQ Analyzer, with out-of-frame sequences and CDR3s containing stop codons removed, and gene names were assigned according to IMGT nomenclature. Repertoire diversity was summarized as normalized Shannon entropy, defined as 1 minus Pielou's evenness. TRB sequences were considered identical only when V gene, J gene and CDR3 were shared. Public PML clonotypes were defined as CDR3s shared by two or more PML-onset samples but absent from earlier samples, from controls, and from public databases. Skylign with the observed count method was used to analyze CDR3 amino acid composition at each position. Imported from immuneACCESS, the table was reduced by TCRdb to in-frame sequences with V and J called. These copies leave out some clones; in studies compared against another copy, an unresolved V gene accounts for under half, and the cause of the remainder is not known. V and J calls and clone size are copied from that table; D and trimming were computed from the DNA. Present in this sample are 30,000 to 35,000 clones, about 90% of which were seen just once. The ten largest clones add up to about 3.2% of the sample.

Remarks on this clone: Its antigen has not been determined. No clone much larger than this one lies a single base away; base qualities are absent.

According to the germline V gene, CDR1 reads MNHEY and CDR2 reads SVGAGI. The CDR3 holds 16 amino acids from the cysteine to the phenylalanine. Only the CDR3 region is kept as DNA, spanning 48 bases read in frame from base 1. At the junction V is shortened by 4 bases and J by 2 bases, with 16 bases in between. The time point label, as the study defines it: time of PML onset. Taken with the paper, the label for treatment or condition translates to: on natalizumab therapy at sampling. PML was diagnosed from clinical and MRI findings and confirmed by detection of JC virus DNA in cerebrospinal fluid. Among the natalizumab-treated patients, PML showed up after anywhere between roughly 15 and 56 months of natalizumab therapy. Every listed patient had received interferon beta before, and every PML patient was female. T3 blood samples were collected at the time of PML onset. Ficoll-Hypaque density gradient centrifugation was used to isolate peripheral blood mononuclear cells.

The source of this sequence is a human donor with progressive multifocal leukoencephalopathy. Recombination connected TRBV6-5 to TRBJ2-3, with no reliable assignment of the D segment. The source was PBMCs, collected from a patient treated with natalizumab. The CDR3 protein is CASSSTTVYHTDTQYF. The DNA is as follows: TGTGCCAGCAGTTCCACCACAGTTTATCACACAGATACGCAGTATTTT.